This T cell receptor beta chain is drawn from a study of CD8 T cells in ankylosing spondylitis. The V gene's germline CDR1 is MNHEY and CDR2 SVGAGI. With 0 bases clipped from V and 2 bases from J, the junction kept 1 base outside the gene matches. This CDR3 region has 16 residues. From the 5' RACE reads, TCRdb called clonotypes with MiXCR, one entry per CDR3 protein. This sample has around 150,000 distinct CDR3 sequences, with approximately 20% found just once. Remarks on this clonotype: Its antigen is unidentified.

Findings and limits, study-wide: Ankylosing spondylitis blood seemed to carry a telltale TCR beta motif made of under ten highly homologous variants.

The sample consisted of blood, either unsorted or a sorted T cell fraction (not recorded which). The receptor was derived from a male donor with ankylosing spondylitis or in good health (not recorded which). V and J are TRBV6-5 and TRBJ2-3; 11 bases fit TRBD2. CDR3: CASSYSGLADTDTQYF. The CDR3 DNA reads TGTGCCAGCAGTTACTCGGGACTAGCGGACACAGATACGCAGTATTTT.